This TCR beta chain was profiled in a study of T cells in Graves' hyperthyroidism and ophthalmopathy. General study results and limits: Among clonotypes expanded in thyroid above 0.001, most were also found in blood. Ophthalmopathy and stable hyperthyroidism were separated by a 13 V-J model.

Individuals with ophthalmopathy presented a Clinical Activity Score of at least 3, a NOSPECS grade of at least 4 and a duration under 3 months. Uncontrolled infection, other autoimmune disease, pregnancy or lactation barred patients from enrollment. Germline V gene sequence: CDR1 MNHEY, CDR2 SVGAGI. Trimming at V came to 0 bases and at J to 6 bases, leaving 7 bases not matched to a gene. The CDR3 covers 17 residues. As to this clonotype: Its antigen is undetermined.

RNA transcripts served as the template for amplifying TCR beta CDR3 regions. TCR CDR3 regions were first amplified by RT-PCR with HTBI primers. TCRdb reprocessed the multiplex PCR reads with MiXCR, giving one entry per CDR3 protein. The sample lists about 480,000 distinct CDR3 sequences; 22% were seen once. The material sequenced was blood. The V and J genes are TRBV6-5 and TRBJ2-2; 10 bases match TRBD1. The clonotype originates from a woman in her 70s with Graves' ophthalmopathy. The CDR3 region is CASSYSKGQGRAGELFF. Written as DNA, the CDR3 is TGTGCCAGCAGTTACTCCAAGGGACAGGGGCGAGCCGGGGAGCTGTTTTTT.